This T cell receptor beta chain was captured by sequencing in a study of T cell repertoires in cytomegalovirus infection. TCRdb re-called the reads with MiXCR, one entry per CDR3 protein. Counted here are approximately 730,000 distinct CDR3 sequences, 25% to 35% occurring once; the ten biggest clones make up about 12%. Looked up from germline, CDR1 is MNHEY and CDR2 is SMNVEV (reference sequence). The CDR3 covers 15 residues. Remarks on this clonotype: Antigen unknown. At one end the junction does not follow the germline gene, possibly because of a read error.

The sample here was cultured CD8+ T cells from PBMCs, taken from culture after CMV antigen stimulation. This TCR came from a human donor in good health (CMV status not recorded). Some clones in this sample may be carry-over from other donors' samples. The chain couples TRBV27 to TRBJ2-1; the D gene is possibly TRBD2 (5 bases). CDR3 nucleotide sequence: TGTGCCAGCAGTTTAGGGCGGAGGCCCTACAGTGAGCAGTTCTTC. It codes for CASSLGRRPYSEQFF.